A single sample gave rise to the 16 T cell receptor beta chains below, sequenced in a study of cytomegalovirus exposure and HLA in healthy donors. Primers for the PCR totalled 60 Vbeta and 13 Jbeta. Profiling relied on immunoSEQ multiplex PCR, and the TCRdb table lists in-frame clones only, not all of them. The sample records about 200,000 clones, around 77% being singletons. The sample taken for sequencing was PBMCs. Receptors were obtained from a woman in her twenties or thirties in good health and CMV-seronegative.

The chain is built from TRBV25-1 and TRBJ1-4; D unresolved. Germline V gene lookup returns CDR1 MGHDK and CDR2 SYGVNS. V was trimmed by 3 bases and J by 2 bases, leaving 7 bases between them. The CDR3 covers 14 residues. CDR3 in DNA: TGTGCCAGCAGTGATTCACAGACTAATGAAAAACTGTTTTTT. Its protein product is CASSDSQTNEKLFF.

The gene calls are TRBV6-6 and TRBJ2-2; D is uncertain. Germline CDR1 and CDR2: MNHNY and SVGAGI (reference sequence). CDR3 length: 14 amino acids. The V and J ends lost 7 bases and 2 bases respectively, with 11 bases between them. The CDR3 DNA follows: TGTGCCAGCATCTCCCGGGTCAACACCGGGGAGCTGTTTTTT. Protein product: CASISRVNTGELFF.

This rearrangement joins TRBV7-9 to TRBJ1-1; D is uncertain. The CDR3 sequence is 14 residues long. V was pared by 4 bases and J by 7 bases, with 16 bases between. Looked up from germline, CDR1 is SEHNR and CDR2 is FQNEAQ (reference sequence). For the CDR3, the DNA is TGTGCCAGCAGCTCTTACTCCTTCCGGGGTGAAGCTTTCTTT. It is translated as CASSSYSFRGEAFF. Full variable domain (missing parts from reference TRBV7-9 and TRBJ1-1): DTGVSQNPRHKITKRGQNVTFRCDPISEHNRLYWYRQTLGQGPEFLTYFQNEAQLEKSRLLSDRFSAERPKGSFSTLEIQRTEQGDSAMYLCASSSYSFRGEAFFGQGTRLTVV.

The CDR3 reads CAWSEGWGQETQYF. The CDR3 DNA is TGTGCCTGGAGCGAGGGTTGGGGCCAAGAGACCCAGTACTTC. The chain couples TRBV30 to TRBJ2-5, with TRBD2 as a possible D gene (5 bases). The germline gives CDR1 GTSNPN, CDR2 SVGIG (reference sequence). The CDR3 consists of 14 residues. V was clipped by 3 bases and J by 1 base, with 12 bases between them. Full variable domain (rest looked up from reference TRBV30 and TRBJ2-5): SQTIHQWPATLVQPVGSPLSLECTVEGTSNPNLYWYRQAAGRGLQLLFYSVGIGQISSEVPQNLSASRPQDRQFILSSKKLLLSDSGFYLCAWSEGWGQETQYFGPGTRLLVL.

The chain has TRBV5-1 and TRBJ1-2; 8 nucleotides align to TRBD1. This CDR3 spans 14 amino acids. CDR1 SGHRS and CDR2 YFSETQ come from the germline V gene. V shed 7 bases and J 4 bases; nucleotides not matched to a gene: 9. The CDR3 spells CASADRAGGYGYTF. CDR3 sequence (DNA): TGCGCCAGCGCGGACAGGGCCGGGGGCTATGGCTACACCTTC.

The CDR3 coding sequence is TGTGCCAGCAGCCAGAGACAGATCTCCTACGAGCAGTACTTC. As protein: CASSQRQISYEQYF. The genes are TRBV4-2 and TRBJ2-7, with D tentatively TRBD1 (5 bases). This CDR3 region has 14 residues. Germline CDR1 LGHNA, CDR2 YNFKEQ. V lost 3 bases, J lost 0 bases, and 9 bases lay in between.

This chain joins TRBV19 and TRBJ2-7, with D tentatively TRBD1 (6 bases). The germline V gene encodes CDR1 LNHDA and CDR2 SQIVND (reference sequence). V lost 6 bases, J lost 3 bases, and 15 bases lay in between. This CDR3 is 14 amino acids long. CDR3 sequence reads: CASSMGHNNYEQYF. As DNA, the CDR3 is TGTGCCAGTAGCATGGGACACAATAACTACGAGCAGTACTTC.

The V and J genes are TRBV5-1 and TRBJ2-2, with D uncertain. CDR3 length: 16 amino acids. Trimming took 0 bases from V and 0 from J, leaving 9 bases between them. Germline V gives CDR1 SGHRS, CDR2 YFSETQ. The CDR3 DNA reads TGCGCCAGCAGCTTGGTTACGGTAGCGAACACCGGGGAGCTGTTTTTT. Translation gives CASSLVTVANTGELFF. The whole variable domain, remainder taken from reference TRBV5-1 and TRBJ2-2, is KAGVTQTPRYLIKTRGQQVTLSCSPISGHRSVSWYQQTPGQGLQFLFEYFSETQRNKGNFPGRFSGRQFSNSRSEMNVSTLELGDSALYLCASSLVTVANTGELFFGEGSRLTVL.

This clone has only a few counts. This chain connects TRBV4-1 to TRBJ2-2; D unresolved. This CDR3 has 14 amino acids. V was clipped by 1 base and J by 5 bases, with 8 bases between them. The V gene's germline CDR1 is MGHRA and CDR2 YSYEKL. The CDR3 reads CASSQAPVTGELFF. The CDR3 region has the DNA TGCGCCAGCAGCCAAGCCCCCGTGACCGGGGAGCTGTTTTTT.

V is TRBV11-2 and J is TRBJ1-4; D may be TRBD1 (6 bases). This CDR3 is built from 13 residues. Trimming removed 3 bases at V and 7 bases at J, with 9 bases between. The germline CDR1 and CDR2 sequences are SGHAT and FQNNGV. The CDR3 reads CASSFGRGEKLFF. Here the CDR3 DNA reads TGTGCCAGCAGCTTCGGCAGGGGTGAAAAACTGTTTTTT.

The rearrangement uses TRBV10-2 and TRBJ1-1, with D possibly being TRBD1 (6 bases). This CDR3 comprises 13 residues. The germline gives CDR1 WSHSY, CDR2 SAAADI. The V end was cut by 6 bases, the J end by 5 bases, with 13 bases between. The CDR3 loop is CASRQGRGTEAFF. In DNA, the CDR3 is TGCGCCAGCAGACAGGGAAGGGGGACTGAAGCTTTCTTT.

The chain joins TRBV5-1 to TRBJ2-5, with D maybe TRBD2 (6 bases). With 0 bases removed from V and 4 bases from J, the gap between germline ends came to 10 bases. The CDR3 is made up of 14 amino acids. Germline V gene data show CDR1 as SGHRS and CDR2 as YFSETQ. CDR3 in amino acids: CASSLVPGGETQYF. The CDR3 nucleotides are TGCGCCAGCAGCTTGGTCCCCGGGGGAGAGACCCAGTACTTC.

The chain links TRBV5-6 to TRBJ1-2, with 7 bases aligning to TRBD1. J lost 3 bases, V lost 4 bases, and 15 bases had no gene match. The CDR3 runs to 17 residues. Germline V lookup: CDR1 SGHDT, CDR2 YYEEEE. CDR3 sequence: CASSPLYRQGDHYGYTF. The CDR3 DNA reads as TGTGCCAGCAGCCCCTTATATCGGCAGGGGGACCACTATGGCTACACCTTC. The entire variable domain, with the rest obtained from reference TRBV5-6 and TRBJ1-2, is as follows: DAGVTQSPTHLIKTRGQQVTLRCSPKSGHDTVSWYQQALGQGPQFIFQYYEEEERQRGNFPDRFSGHQFPNYSSELNVNALLLGDSALYLCASSPLYRQGDHYGYTFGSGTRLTVV.

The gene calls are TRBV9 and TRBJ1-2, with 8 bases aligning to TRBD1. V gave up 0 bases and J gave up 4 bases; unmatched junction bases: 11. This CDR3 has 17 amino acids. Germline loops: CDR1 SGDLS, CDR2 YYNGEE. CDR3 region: CASSVVPGTGEFYGYTF. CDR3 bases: TGTGCCAGCAGCGTAGTCCCGGGGACAGGTGAATTCTATGGCTACACCTTC.

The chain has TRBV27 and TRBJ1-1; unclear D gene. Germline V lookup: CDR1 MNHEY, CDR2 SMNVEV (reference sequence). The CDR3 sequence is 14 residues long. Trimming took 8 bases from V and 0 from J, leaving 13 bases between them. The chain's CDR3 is CASGLRTLNTEAFF. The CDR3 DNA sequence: TGTGCCAGCGGTCTTAGGACTCTGAACACTGAAGCTTTCTTT.

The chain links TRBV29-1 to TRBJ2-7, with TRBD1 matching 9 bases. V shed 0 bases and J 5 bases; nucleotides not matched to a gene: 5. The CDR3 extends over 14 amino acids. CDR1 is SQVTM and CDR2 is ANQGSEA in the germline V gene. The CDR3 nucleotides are TGCAGCGTTGAAGATCAGGGACAGGGCGACGAGCAGTACTTC. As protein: CSVEDQGQGDEQYF.